This T cell receptor (beta chain) was profiled in a study of T-cell reconstitution after alpha-beta-depleted transplantation in children. Findings of the study overall: A year had passed since transplant, and T-cell counts and diversity by then came mostly from newly produced T cells. In patients about two months after transplant, alpha-beta T cells reportedly arose from several hundred expanded graft clones. Surviving recipient T cells and thymic progenitors accounted for the high day-60 TCRbeta diversity observed in some patients.

As it was prepared, the TCRbeta library received unique molecular identifiers. TCRdb reprocessed the PCR reads via MiXCR and lists one record per CDR3 protein. Of around 120,000 distinct CDR3 sequences in the sample, 20% to 25% were seen once. This clonotype was detected ten times or more. What it binds is not known. The V end lost 0 bases, the J end lost 11 bases, and 13 bases lay between the germline ends. The CDR3 is 13 amino acids. Germline CDR1 and CDR2: WNHNN and SYGVQD (reference sequence). The sample here was PBMCs, mostly from graft donor cells, taken 180 days after TCRalphabeta/CD19-depleted stem cell transplant. The sequence was collected from a male patient between 2 and 15 years old who had a stem cell transplant for chronic granulomatous disease, so the T cells may come from the graft donor. The chain recombines TRBV10-1 with TRBJ1-1; no definite D call. The CDR3 coding sequence is TGCGCCAGCAGTGAGTCGGTGGGCAGGATGGCTTTCTTT. Residues: CASSESVGRMAFF.